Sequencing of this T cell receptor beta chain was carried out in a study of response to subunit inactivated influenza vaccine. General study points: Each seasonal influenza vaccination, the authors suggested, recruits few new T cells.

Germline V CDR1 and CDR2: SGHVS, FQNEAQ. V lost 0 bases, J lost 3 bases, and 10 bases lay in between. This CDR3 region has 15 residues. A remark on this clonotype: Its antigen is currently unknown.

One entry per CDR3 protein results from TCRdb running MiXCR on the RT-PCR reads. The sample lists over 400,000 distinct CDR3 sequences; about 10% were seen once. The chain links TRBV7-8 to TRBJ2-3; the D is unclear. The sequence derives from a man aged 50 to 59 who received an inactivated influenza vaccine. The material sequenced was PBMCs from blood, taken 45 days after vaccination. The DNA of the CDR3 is TGTGCCAGCAGCTTAGCGCTTGTGATAACAGATACGCAGTATTTT. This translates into CASSLALVITDTQYF.